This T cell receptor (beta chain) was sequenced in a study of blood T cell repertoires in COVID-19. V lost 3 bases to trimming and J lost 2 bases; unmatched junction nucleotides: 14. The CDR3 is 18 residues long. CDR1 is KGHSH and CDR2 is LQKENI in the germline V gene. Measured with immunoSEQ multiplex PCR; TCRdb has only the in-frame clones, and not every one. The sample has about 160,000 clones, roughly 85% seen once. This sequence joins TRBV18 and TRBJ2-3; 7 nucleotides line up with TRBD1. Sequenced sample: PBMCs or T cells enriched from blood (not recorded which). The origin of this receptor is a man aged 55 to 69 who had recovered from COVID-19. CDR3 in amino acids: CASSPGTVFGKITDTQYF. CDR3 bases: TGTGCCAGCTCACCCGGGACAGTCTTCGGGAAAATCACAGATACGCAGTATTTT.